This is a list of T cell receptor beta chains from one sample in a study of T cell changes during pregnancy in multiple sclerosis. Repertoires were generated with immunoSEQ multiplex PCR, while TCRdb's copy carries only in-frame clones and drops some. The sample has around 70,000 clones, around 90% seen once. The source material was peripheral blood, sampled after pregnancy. These receptors originate from a female donor in good health, enrolled as a control in a pregnancy study. Both conserved end residues are trimmed from each CDR3. The order of the fields is CDR3 protein, D gene, J gene, CDR3 length, V gene. D genes are given only for firm matches.

CDR3 protein: ASSIPGQGLYGYT
D gene: TRBD1
J gene: TRBJ1-2
CDR3 length: 13
V gene: TRBV19

CDR3 protein: ASSLAQGGSYEQY
D gene: TRBD2
J gene: TRBJ2-7
CDR3 length: 13
V gene: TRBV7-6

CDR3 protein: ASSLVPGLAGDPYNEQF
D gene: TRBD2
J gene: TRBJ2-1
CDR3 length: 17
V gene: TRBV7-6

CDR3 protein: ASSQTVNYGYT
D gene: .
J gene: TRBJ1-2
CDR3 length: 11
V gene: TRBV14

CDR3 protein: ASSLQDRAGGYT
D gene: TRBD1
J gene: TRBJ1-2
CDR3 length: 12
V gene: TRBV5-1

CDR3 protein: ASSLDSWTYEQY
D gene: .
J gene: TRBJ2-7
CDR3 length: 12
V gene: TRBV11-2

CDR3 protein: ASSLNAGAYQPQH
D gene: .
J gene: TRBJ1-5
CDR3 length: 13
V gene: TRBV7-8

CDR3 protein: ASSLAGGTTDTQY
D gene: .
J gene: TRBJ2-3
CDR3 length: 13
V gene: TRBV7-2

CDR3 protein: ASRPSGGASEQY
D gene: TRBD2
J gene: TRBJ2-7
CDR3 length: 12
V gene: TRBV11-2

CDR3 protein: SVPGGATDTQY
D gene: TRBD1
J gene: TRBJ2-3
CDR3 length: 11
V gene: TRBV29-1

CDR3 protein: ASSYSNSPYEQY
D gene: .
J gene: TRBJ2-7
CDR3 length: 12
V gene: TRBV6-6

CDR3 protein: AWNRQGGEKLF
D gene: .
J gene: TRBJ1-4
CDR3 length: 11
V gene: TRBV30

CDR3 protein: ASSVAGTSRNEQF
D gene: TRBD2
J gene: TRBJ2-1
CDR3 length: 13
V gene: TRBV9

CDR3 protein: ASMVGGSPSYEQY
D gene: TRBD2
J gene: TRBJ2-7
CDR3 length: 13
V gene: TRBV28

CDR3 protein: ASSSDYRVNTGELF
D gene: .
J gene: TRBJ2-2
CDR3 length: 14
V gene: TRBV7-8

CDR3 protein: ASSRTGTNEKLF
D gene: .
J gene: TRBJ1-4
CDR3 length: 12
V gene: TRBV25-1

CDR3 protein: ASSVEGTALSYEQY
D gene: TRBD1
J gene: TRBJ2-7
CDR3 length: 14
V gene: TRBV9

CDR3 protein: ASSSLAGGPLSTDTQY
D gene: TRBD2
J gene: TRBJ2-3
CDR3 length: 16
V gene: TRBV27

CDR3 protein: ASSGRRTGTTDTQY
D gene: .
J gene: TRBJ2-3
CDR3 length: 14
V gene: TRBV28

CDR3 protein: ASSRTSNNEQF
D gene: TRBD2
J gene: TRBJ2-1
CDR3 length: 11
V gene: TRBV5-1

CDR3 protein: ASSRGGRERDNQPQH
D gene: .
J gene: TRBJ1-5
CDR3 length: 15
V gene: TRBV9

CDR3 protein: ASSLQGYEQY
D gene: .
J gene: TRBJ2-7
CDR3 length: 10
V gene: TRBV7-9

CDR3 protein: ASSWTGGYNEQF
D gene: TRBD2
J gene: TRBJ2-1
CDR3 length: 12
V gene: TRBV27

CDR3 protein: ASSYSQGITGEQY
D gene: .
J gene: TRBJ2-7
CDR3 length: 13
V gene: TRBV6-5

CDR3 protein: ASSEDSGYT
D gene: .
J gene: TRBJ1-2
CDR3 length: 9
V gene: TRBV2

CDR3 protein: ASSLWNSGGRTEAF
D gene: TRBD1
J gene: TRBJ1-1
CDR3 length: 14
V gene: TRBV28

CDR3 protein: AWSVLGTSGFNEQF
D gene: TRBD2
J gene: TRBJ2-1
CDR3 length: 14
V gene: TRBV30

CDR3 protein: ASSLADTQY
D gene: .
J gene: TRBJ2-3
CDR3 length: 9
V gene: TRBV5-1

CDR3 protein: ATSRDGMAGGNTIY
D gene: .
J gene: TRBJ1-3
CDR3 length: 14
V gene: TRBV15

CDR3 protein: ASNLQSSWTEAF
D gene: .
J gene: TRBJ1-1
CDR3 length: 12
V gene: TRBV28

CDR3 protein: ASSPGLAGGPMTYEQY
D gene: TRBD2
J gene: TRBJ2-7
CDR3 length: 16
V gene: TRBV4-1

CDR3 protein: ASSPGQVQETQY
D gene: TRBD1
J gene: TRBJ2-5
CDR3 length: 12
V gene: TRBV5-1

CDR3 protein: ASSLQGAERNEQF
D gene: TRBD1
J gene: TRBJ2-1
CDR3 length: 13
V gene: TRBV18

CDR3 protein: ASSAGTSTDTQY
D gene: .
J gene: TRBJ2-3
CDR3 length: 12
V gene: TRBV9

CDR3 protein: ASSSRLGHEQY
D gene: .
J gene: TRBJ2-7
CDR3 length: 11
V gene: TRBV2

CDR3 protein: ASSPSGSSYNEQF
D gene: TRBD2
J gene: TRBJ2-1
CDR3 length: 13
V gene: TRBV11-2

CDR3 protein: ASSAALHENGYT
D gene: .
J gene: TRBJ1-2
CDR3 length: 12
V gene: TRBV5-1